This TCR beta chain was recovered during a study of CD8 T cells in Susac syndrome. Overall study: At the time their blood was drawn, patients with Susac syndrome were either therapy-naive, on corticosteroids (with some of them also receiving intravenous immunoglobulin), or on intravenous immunoglobulin alone. Notes on the study in general: The relatively small number of individuals in the TCR sequencing and HLA analysis was acknowledged by the study.

V was clipped by 4 bases and J by 2 bases, with 14 bases between them. Germline V gene data show CDR1 as SGHRS and CDR2 as YFSETQ. The CDR3 consists of 15 residues. An amount of RNA that ranged from roughly 0.5 to 1 ug was reverse transcribed with random hexamers. TCRdb called the immunoSEQ multiplex PCR reads again in MiXCR, with one record for every CDR3 protein. This sample carries under 200,000 distinct CDR3 sequences, approximately 94% of them seen once, and the ten largest clones take 0.12%. From blood CD8+ and CD4+ T cells, TCR beta sequences were generated. The CD8+ and CD4+ T cells were isolated magnetically using a negative isolation approach, whereas the TEMRA cells were enriched by FACS. On this clonotype itself: Its antigen is as yet unknown.

This clonotype was obtained from a human donor with Susac syndrome. This rearrangement joins TRBV5-1 to TRBJ2-3, with a possible D match to TRBD2 (5 bases). The sequencing input was CD4+ T cells from PBMCs. The CDR3 sequence: CASSGSGGPTDTQYF. The CDR3 nucleotides are TGCGCCAGCAGCGGCAGCGGCGGGCCCACAGATACGCAGTATTTT.